The clone carrying this T cell receptor beta chain has only a few counts. Its antigen is as yet unknown. The data belong to a study of T cell repertoires in ileal Crohn's disease. Germline-derived CDR1 and CDR2 are SGHRS and YFSETQ. CDR3 length: 17 residues. V lost 5 bases to trimming and J lost 0 bases, with 20 bases between them. Findings and caveats of the study: Mucosal expansions were suggested to be mainly CD8 T cells.

Using immunoSEQ multiplex PCR, the repertoire was profiled, and TCRdb retains in-frame clones only, with some absent. The repertoire holds 12,000 to 15,000 clones, with around 82% as singletons. V usage is TRBV5-1 and J usage is TRBJ1-1; TRBD1 is a possible D gene (5 bases). The TCR originated in an adult with Crohn's disease. Material for sequencing was ileal tissue. The CDR3 nucleotides are TGCGCCAGCAGTTTAACCAACGCAGACAGCCTGAACACTGAAGCTTTCTTT. Translating gives CASSLTNADSLNTEAFF.